The present entry profiles one T cell receptor (beta chain) with its context. Antigen unknown. These donors, healthy bone marrow donors, were studied. This sample stems from a study of cytomegalovirus exposure and HLA in healthy donors. Study-wide results and limits: High specificity and sensitivity for cytomegalovirus status were reported for the classifier. Fewer N-insertions (relative to the approximately 700-donor mean) were reportedly seen in an Asian-associated ancestry cluster in a later analysis. A likely sequencing artifact accounted for one observed cluster of highly shared sequence variants.

Germline V CDR1 and CDR2: SGHDN, FVKESK. Trimming removed 5 bases from V and 0 bases from J, with 16 bases in between. This CDR3 is built from 16 residues. The PCR made use of 60 Vbeta and 13 Jbeta primers. Clones were read by immunoSEQ multiplex PCR, and TCRdb kept only the in-frame ones, dropping some. The sample consists of roughly 150,000 clones, roughly 85% of them appearing once. The material sequenced was PBMCs. The chain uses TRBV14 and TRBJ1-2; TRBD1 might be the D (5 bases). This TCR was sampled from a young man in good health and CMV-seropositive. The chain's CDR3 is CASSTRTNRTNYGYTF. As DNA, the CDR3 is TGTGCCAGCAGCACTCGGACAAACCGAACTAACTATGGCTACACCTTC.